These 10 T cell receptor beta chains originate from one sample sequenced in a study of T cells in Graves' hyperthyroidism and ophthalmopathy. Authors of the study amplified TCR beta CDR3 regions from RNA transcripts. RT-PCR in the first round (using the HTBI primer set) targeted the TCR CDR3. MiXCR, run by TCRdb on the multiplex PCR reads, gives a single entry per CDR3 protein. The data show 700,000 or so distinct CDR3 sequences, around 15% seen once. The sample was blood. These receptors were collected from a man aged 18 to 30 with Graves' hyperthyroidism.

This chain links TRBV4-2 with TRBJ1-4; no reliable D call. Trimming shortened V by 0 bases and J by 4 bases, and 15 bases separated the two germline ends. Germline assignment: CDR1 LGHNA and CDR2 YNFKEQ. The CDR3 is 17 amino acids. This CDR3 reads CASSQEDPGGSNEKLFF. CDR3 bases: TGTGCCAGCAGCCAAGAGGACCCAGGTGGGAGTAATGAAAAACTGTTTTTT.

This clonotype was picked up a small number of times. V gene TRBV20-1 combines with J gene TRBJ2-7; D not certain. V was trimmed by 4 bases and J by 0 bases, leaving 13 bases between them. Per germline, CDR1 DFQATT and CDR2 SNEGSKA (reference sequence). There are 14 residues in the CDR3. This chain's CDR3 is CSAISGQPSYEQYF. In DNA form, the CDR3 reads TGCAGTGCTATATCGGGCCAGCCCTCCTACGAGCAGTACTTC.

The genes are TRBV19 and TRBJ2-1, with D unresolved. Per the germline V gene, CDR1 is LNHDA and CDR2 is SQIVND (reference sequence). The ends were cut back, 3 bases at V and 11 bases at J, with 8 bases in the middle. The CDR3 covers 11 residues. The CDR3 reads CASSIRGKQFF. The CDR3 bases are TGTGCCAGTAGTATTAGAGGAAAGCAGTTCTTC.

There are many counts of this clonotype. CDR3 sequence: CASSSTDGTGGGNEQFF. The CDR3, as DNA: TGTGCCAGCAGCTCCACTGATGGGACAGGGGGTGGCAATGAGCAGTTCTTC. The V and J genes are TRBV3-1 and TRBJ2-1, with TRBD1 matching 11 bases. Losses at the gene ends were 5 bases for V and 6 bases for J; bases not matched to a gene: 12. There are 17 residues in the CDR3. Germline V gene lookup returns CDR1 LGHDT and CDR2 YNNKEL (reference sequence).

This clonotype was counted only a few times. The chain is built from TRBV4-3 and TRBJ1-2, with a weak D call TRBD1 (5 bases). The CDR3 contains 14 residues. CDR1 and CDR2 from the germline V gene are LGHNA and YSLEER. Trimming pared 5 bases from V and 4 bases from J, leaving 14 bases between. The CDR3 loop is CASSSDKGFYGYTF. The CDR3 DNA sequence: TGCGCCAGCAGCTCGGACAAGGGCTTCTATGGCTACACCTTC.

At least ten counts were recorded for this clonotype. This chain uses TRBV2 with TRBJ2-5, with 10 bases lining up with TRBD2. The CDR3 length is 15 residues. V shed 6 bases, J shed 5 bases, and the junction held 9 bases outside the gene matches. The germline gives CDR1 SNHLY, CDR2 FYNNEI. CDR3 DNA: TGTGCCAGCAGCTCAGCTCTAGCGGGAGTTGAGACCCAGTACTTC. This sequence encodes CASSSALAGVETQYF.

This clonotype was detected only a few times. The chain carries TRBV10-3 and TRBJ2-1, with D tentatively TRBD1 (6 bases). This CDR3 contains 14 residues. Per the germline V gene, CDR1 is ENHRY and CDR2 is SYGVKD. Trimming took off 4 bases at V and 6 bases at J, with 13 bases between the two ends. DNA of the CDR3: TGTGCCATCAGTGTAACCCGAGGGGGCAATGAGCAGTTCTTC. It codes for CAISVTRGGNEQFF.

In this sample, this clonotype turned up a few times. V is TRBV18 and J is TRBJ1-5; D is perhaps TRBD1 (5 bases). Trimming shortened V by 1 base and J by 0 bases, and 10 bases separated the two germline ends. This CDR3 has 16 amino acids. Germline V gene lookup returns CDR1 KGHSH and CDR2 LQKENI. As DNA, the CDR3 is TGTGCCAGCTCACCACAGGGGCCCTATAGCAATCAGCCCCAGCATTTT. Its protein product is CASSPQGPYSNQPQHF.

The chain recombines TRBV20-1 with TRBJ2-1; D ambiguous. The CDR3 sequence is 14 residues long. The V and J ends lost 0 bases and 7 bases respectively, with 13 bases between them. The germline CDR1 and CDR2 sequences are DFQATT and SNEGSKA (reference sequence). The CDR3 bases are TGCAGTGCTAGAGATTATTTGGAAGCTAATGAGCAGTTCTTC. Residues: CSARDYLEANEQFF.

This clonotype was seen at least ten times. The V gene is TRBV28, the J gene TRBJ2-7; D remains ambiguous. CDR1 and CDR2 (germline): MDHEN, SYDVKM. Trimming cost V 2 bases and J 4 bases, with 6 bases left between them. CDR3 size: 12 residues. The CDR3 loop is CASSLQNYEQYF. DNA for the CDR3: TGTGCCAGCAGTTTACAGAATTACGAGCAGTACTTC.